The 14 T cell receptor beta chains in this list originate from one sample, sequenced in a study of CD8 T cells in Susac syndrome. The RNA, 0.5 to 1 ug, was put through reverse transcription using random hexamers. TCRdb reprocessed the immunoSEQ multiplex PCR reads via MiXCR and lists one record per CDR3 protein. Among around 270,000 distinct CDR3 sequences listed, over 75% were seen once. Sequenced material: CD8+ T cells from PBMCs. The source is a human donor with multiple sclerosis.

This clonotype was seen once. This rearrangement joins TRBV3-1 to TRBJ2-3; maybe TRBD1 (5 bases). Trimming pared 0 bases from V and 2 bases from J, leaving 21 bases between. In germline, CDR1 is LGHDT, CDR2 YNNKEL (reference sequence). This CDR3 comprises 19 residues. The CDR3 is CASSQDAGIGALLTDTQYF. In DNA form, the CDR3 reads TGTGCCAGCAGCCAAGATGCAGGGATTGGGGCCCTCCTCACAGATACGCAGTATTTT.

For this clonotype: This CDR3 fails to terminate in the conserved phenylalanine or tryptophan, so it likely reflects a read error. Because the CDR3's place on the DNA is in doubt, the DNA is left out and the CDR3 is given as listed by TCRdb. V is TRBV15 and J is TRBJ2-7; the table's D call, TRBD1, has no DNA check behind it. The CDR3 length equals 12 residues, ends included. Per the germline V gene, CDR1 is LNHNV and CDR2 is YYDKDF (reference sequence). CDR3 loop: CATSRDPRDRHL.

In nucleotides, the CDR3 is TGTGCCAGCAACGCAGGGGGCAGGATGGAGCCCCAGCATTTT. Translated, it gives CASNAGGRMEPQHF. The genes are TRBV9 and TRBJ1-5; TRBD1 aligns across 8 bases. The CDR3 totals 14 residues. Germline V lookup: CDR1 SGDLS, CDR2 YYNGEE. Trimming removed 6 bases from V and 8 bases from J; junction bases left unmatched: 10.

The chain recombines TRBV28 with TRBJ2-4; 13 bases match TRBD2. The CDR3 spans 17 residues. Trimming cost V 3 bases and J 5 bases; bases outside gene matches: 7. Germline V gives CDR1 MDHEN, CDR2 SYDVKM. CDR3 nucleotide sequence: TGTGCCAGCAGTTTGGGACTAGCGGGATCGATTGAAAACATTCAGTACTTC. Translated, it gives CASSLGLAGSIENIQYF.

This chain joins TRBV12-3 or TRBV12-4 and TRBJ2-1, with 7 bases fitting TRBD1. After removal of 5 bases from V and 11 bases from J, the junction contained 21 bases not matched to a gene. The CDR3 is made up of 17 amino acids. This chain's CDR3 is CASSGAHRGSESGQQFF. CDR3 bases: TGTGCCAGCAGTGGGGCCCACAGGGGCTCTGAAAGTGGTCAGCAGTTCTTC.

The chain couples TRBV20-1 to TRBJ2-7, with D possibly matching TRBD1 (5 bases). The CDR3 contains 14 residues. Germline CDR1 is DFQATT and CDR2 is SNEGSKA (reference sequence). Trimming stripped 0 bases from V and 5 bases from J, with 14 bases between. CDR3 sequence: CSARDIPGWDEQYF. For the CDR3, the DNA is TGCAGTGCTAGAGATATTCCAGGGTGGGACGAGCAGTACTTC.

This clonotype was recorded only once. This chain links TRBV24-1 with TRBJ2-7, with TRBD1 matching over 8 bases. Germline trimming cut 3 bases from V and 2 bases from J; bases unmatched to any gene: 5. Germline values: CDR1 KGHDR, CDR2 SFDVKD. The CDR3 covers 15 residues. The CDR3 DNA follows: TGTGCCACCAGTGATCCTGGACAGGGCGCCTACGAGCAGTACTTC. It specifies CATSDPGQGAYEQYF.

The CDR3, as DNA: TGTGCCTGGAGTGGGTCCAGCGGGAGGGCCGCAAATGAGCAGTTCTTC. Its translation is CAWSGSSGRAANEQFF. V gene TRBV30 combines with J gene TRBJ2-1, with TRBD2 matching over 10 bases. CDR1 GTSNPN and CDR2 SVGIG come from the germline V gene (reference sequence). The length of the CDR3 is 16 residues. Trimming took 1 base from V and 7 from J; bases not matched to a gene: 10.

In nucleotides, the CDR3 is TGTGCCTCCGGAGGCGTGCGGGACAATGAGCAGTTCTTC. Residues: CASGGVRDNEQFF. This chain connects TRBV7-8 to TRBJ2-1, with D possibly matching TRBD2 (5 bases). V was shortened by 11 bases and J by 5 bases, with 16 bases between the two germline ends. The CDR3 has 13 residues. The germline CDR1 and CDR2 sequences are SGHVS and FQNEAQ.

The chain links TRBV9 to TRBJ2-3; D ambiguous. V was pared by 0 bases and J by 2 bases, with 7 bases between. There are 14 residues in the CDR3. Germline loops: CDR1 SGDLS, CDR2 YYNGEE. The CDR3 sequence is CASSVVGYTDTQYF. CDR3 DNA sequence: TGTGCCAGCAGCGTAGTGGGCTACACAGATACGCAGTATTTT. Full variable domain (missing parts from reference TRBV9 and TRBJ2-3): DSGVTQTPKHLITATGQRVTLRCSPRSGDLSVYWYQQSLDQGLQFLIQYYNGEERAKGNILERFSAQQFPDLHSELNLSSLELGDSALYFCASSVVGYTDTQYFGPGTRLTVL.

CDR3 in DNA: TGTGCCAGTAGTATAGAAGCCCACGGGACCAACCAAGAGACCCAGTACTTC. Its translation: CASSIEAHGTNQETQYF. This rearrangement joins TRBV19 to TRBJ2-5, with D perhaps TRBD1 or TRBD2 (5 bases each). This CDR3 is built from 17 residues. The germline V gene has CDR1 LNHDA and CDR2 SQIVND (reference sequence). Trimming took off 0 bases at V and 0 bases at J, with 14 bases between the two ends.

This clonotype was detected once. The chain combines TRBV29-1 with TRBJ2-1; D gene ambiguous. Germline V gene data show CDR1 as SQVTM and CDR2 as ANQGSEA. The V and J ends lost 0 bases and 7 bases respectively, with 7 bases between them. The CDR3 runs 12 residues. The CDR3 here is CSVEENSNEQFF. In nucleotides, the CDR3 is TGCAGCGTTGAAGAGAACAGTAATGAGCAGTTCTTC.

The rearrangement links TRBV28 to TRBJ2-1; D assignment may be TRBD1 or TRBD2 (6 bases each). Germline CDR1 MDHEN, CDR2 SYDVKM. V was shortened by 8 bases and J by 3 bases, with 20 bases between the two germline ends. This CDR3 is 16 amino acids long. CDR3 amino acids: CASLLGGRPLYNEQFF. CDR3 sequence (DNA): TGTGCCAGCCTGTTAGGGGGGAGGCCTCTCTACAATGAGCAGTTCTTC.

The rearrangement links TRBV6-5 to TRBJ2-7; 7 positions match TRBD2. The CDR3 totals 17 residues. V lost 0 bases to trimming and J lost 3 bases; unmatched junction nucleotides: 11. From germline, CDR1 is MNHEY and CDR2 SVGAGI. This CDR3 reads CASSYSRVGGSFYEQYF. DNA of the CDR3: TGTGCCAGCAGTTACTCGCGGGTGGGGGGGTCATTCTACGAGCAGTACTTC.